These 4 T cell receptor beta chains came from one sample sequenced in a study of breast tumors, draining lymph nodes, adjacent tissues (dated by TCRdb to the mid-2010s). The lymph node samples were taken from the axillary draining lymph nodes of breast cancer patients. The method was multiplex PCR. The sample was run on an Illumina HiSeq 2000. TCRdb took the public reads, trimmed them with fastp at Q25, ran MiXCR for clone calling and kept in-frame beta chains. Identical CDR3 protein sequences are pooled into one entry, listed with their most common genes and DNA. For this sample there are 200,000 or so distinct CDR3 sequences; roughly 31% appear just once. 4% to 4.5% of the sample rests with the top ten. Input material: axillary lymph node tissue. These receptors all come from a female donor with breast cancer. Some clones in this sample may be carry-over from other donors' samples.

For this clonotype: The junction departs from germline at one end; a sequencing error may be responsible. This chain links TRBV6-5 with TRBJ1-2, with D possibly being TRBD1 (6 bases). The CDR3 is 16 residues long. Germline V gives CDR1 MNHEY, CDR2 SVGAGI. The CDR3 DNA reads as TGTGCCAGCAGTCACGGTGATGGCAGGGGAAACTATGGCCACACCTTC. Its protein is CASSHGDGRGNYGHTF.

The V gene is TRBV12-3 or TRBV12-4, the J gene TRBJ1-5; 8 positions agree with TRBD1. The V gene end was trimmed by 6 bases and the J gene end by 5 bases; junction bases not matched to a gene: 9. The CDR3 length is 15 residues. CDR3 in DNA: TGTGCCAGCAGGCTGACAGGGGAGGGGTATCAGCCCCAGCATTTT. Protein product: CASRLTGEGYQPQHF.

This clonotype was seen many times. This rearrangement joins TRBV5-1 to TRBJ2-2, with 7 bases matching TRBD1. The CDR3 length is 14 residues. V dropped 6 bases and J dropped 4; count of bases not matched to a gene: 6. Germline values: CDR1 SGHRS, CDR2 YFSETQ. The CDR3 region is CASTKGAVTGELFF. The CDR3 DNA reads TGCGCCAGCACGAAGGGGGCGGTCACCGGGGAGCTGTTTTTT.

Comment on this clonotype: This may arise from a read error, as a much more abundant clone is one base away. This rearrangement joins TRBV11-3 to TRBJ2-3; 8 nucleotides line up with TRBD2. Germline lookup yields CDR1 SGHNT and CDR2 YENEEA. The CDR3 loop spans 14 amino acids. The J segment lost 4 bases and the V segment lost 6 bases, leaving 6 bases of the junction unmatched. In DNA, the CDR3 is TGTGCCAGCAGTCGCGGCGGGGGGCCAGATACGCAGTATTTT. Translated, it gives CASSRGGGPDTQYF.